A selection of T cell receptor beta chains follows, all from one sample in a study of T-cell memory formation after mild COVID-19. TCRdb called the 5' RACE reads again in MiXCR, with one record for every CDR3 protein. This sample carries roughly 350,000 distinct CDR3 sequences, roughly 15% of them seen once, and the ten largest clones take 20% to 25%. The sequenced material came from PBMCs or a T cell subset sorted from them (not recorded which). These receptor sequences come from a man aged 18 to 29 who had mild COVID-19 (a few samples of this study predate the infection). Cell type and time point are not known. Each CDR3 is given with its conserved first and last residue. Each record gives: V gene, D gene, J gene, clone size, CDR3 DNA, CDR3 protein. The D gene is left open where the match is weak. The size field is filled for only some rows; it gives once, few, many or a size class.

v_call: TRBV4-1; d_call: NA; j_call: TRBJ2-6; clone_size: many; cdr3_nt: TGCGCCAGCAGCCAAGGCCACTCTGGGGCCAACGTCCTGACTTTC; cdr3_aa: CASSQGHSGANVLTF
v_call: TRBV12-5; d_call: NA; j_call: TRBJ2-5; clone_size: few; cdr3_nt: TGTGCTAGTGGTCCCCCCGGCTCACGAGAGACCCAGTACTTC; cdr3_aa: CASGPPGSRETQYF
v_call: TRBV6-5; d_call: NA; j_call: TRBJ1-1; clone_size: many; cdr3_nt: TGTGCCAGCAGTTATTCCCTCGACCGGGCTTTCTTT; cdr3_aa: CASSYSLDRAFF
v_call: TRBV7-2; d_call: TRBD2; j_call: TRBJ2-2; clone_size: many; cdr3_nt: TGTGCCAGCAGCTTCCGGGGGGCCGGGGAGCTGTTTTTT; cdr3_aa: CASSFRGAGELFF
v_call: TRBV7-2; d_call: NA; j_call: TRBJ2-2; clone_size: NA; cdr3_nt: TGTGCCAGCAGCTTAGCGTGGGAGCTGTTTTTT; cdr3_aa: CASSLAWELFF
v_call: TRBV7-9; d_call: TRBD1; j_call: TRBJ2-3; clone_size: many; cdr3_nt: TGTGCCAGCAGTGGTGACAGGGTTGTGTCAGATACGCAGTATTTT; cdr3_aa: CASSGDRVVSDTQYF
v_call: TRBV10-3; d_call: TRBD2; j_call: TRBJ2-3; clone_size: few; cdr3_nt: TGTGCCATCAGTGAGTCTCCCAGCGGGGACACAGATACGCAGTATTTT; cdr3_aa: CAISESPSGDTDTQYF
v_call: TRBV19; d_call: NA; j_call: TRBJ2-3; clone_size: NA; cdr3_nt: TGTGCCAGTAGTAGAGTGCCGAGCACAGATACGCAGTATTTT; cdr3_aa: CASSRVPSTDTQYF
v_call: TRBV10-3; d_call: NA; j_call: TRBJ2-5; clone_size: few; cdr3_nt: TGTGCCATCAGTGAGCCGACAGCCGGGGAGACCCAGTACTTC; cdr3_aa: CAISEPTAGETQYF
v_call: TRBV10-3; d_call: TRBD1; j_call: TRBJ1-6; clone_size: NA; cdr3_nt: TGTGCCATCAGCCAAGGGACCGGGACAGCACCTTCACCCCTCCACTTT; cdr3_aa: CAISQGTGTAPSPLHF
v_call: TRBV2; d_call: NA; j_call: TRBJ1-4; clone_size: NA; cdr3_nt: TGTGCCAGCAGTGAACTCGGGGGAAGAGTTAATGAAAAACTGTTTTTT; cdr3_aa: CASSELGGRVNEKLFF
v_call: TRBV2; d_call: NA; j_call: TRBJ2-5; clone_size: many; cdr3_nt: TGTGCCAGCAGTGACGTGGGCCAAGAGACCCAGTACTTC; cdr3_aa: CASSDVGQETQYF
v_call: TRBV7-8; d_call: NA; j_call: TRBJ1-5; clone_size: few; cdr3_nt: TGTGCCAGCAGCTTAGGGCTTATCAGTAGCAATCAGCCCCAGCATTTT; cdr3_aa: CASSLGLISSNQPQHF
v_call: TRBV5-1; d_call: NA; j_call: TRBJ2-7; clone_size: NA; cdr3_nt: TGCGCCAGCAGCTTCCTAACAGGAGAAGAGCAGTACTTC; cdr3_aa: CASSFLTGEEQYF
v_call: TRBV7-2; d_call: TRBD1; j_call: TRBJ2-2; clone_size: NA; cdr3_nt: TGTGCCAGCAGCTATACAGGGGACACCGGGGAGCTGTTTTTT; cdr3_aa: CASSYTGDTGELFF
v_call: TRBV4-2; d_call: NA; j_call: TRBJ2-4; clone_size: NA; cdr3_nt: TGTGCCAGCAGGGAGATGGCTGGGAACATTCAGTACTTC; cdr3_aa: CASREMAGNIQYF
v_call: TRBV9; d_call: TRBD1; j_call: TRBJ2-4; clone_size: NA; cdr3_nt: TGTGCCAGCAGCGTAGGGACAGGGAAGCCTCAGTACTTC; cdr3_aa: CASSVGTGKPQYF
v_call: TRBV12-3/TRBV12-4; d_call: TRBD1; j_call: TRBJ2-7; clone_size: many; cdr3_nt: TGTGCCAGCAGTCCGGGACAGCCCCCCTACGAGCAGTACTTC; cdr3_aa: CASSPGQPPYEQYF
v_call: TRBV10-3; d_call: NA; j_call: TRBJ2-6; clone_size: many; cdr3_nt: TGTGCCATCAGTGGGACCCGAGACTCTGGGGCCAACGTCCTGACTTTC; cdr3_aa: CAISGTRDSGANVLTF
v_call: TRBV29-1; d_call: NA; j_call: TRBJ2-2; clone_size: few; cdr3_nt: TGCAGCGCACTCCCCCGGGCCGATAGTACCGGGGAGCTGTTTTTT; cdr3_aa: CSALPRADSTGELFF
v_call: TRBV2; d_call: TRBD2; j_call: TRBJ2-1; clone_size: NA; cdr3_nt: TGTGCCAGCAGACTAGCGGGTCGGGCAAATGAGCAGTTCTTC; cdr3_aa: CASRLAGRANEQFF
v_call: TRBV5-1; d_call: NA; j_call: TRBJ2-3; clone_size: NA; cdr3_nt: TGCGCCAGCAGCTTGGATTCAGGGCTTAGCACAGATACGCAGTATTTT; cdr3_aa: CASSLDSGLSTDTQYF
v_call: TRBV5-1; d_call: NA; j_call: TRBJ1-4; clone_size: NA; cdr3_nt: TGCGCCAGCAGCCCAGGGGCGACTGTGAGTGAAAAACTGTTTTTT; cdr3_aa: CASSPGATVSEKLFF
v_call: TRBV20-1; d_call: NA; j_call: TRBJ1-1; clone_size: NA; cdr3_nt: TGCAGTGCTAGAGATTTTGACGCCGGCTGGACTGAAGCTTTCTTT; cdr3_aa: CSARDFDAGWTEAFF
v_call: TRBV11-2; d_call: NA; j_call: TRBJ2-5; clone_size: many; cdr3_nt: TGTGCCAGCAGCTTAAACCCCAGTACACAAGAGACCCAGTACTTC; cdr3_aa: CASSLNPSTQETQYF
v_call: TRBV7-8; d_call: TRBD1; j_call: TRBJ1-4; clone_size: NA; cdr3_nt: TGTGCCAGCAGCCGGACAGGGTACGAAAAACTGTTTTTT; cdr3_aa: CASSRTGYEKLFF
v_call: TRBV28; d_call: NA; j_call: TRBJ1-5; clone_size: NA; cdr3_nt: TGTGCCAGCTATCCGGCAGGGTATAGTCAGCCCCAGCATTTT; cdr3_aa: CASYPAGYSQPQHF
v_call: TRBV11-2; d_call: NA; j_call: TRBJ1-1; clone_size: many; cdr3_nt: TGTGCCAGCAGACATACGGGGACTGAAGCTTTCTTT; cdr3_aa: CASRHTGTEAFF
v_call: TRBV5-1; d_call: NA; j_call: TRBJ2-2; clone_size: many; cdr3_nt: TGCGCCAGCAGCTTGGAGCGCACCGGGGAGCTGTTTTTT; cdr3_aa: CASSLERTGELFF
v_call: TRBV7-9; d_call: TRBD2; j_call: TRBJ2-3; clone_size: NA; cdr3_nt: TGTGCCAGCAGCTTAGGAGCGGGGGTACAGTCAGATACGCAGTATTTT; cdr3_aa: CASSLGAGVQSDTQYF
v_call: TRBV7-9; d_call: NA; j_call: TRBJ1-1; clone_size: NA; cdr3_nt: TGTGCCAGCAGCGCGGGCCCCGGGAGGGACACTGAAGCTTTCTTT; cdr3_aa: CASSAGPGRDTEAFF
v_call: TRBV28; d_call: NA; j_call: TRBJ2-4; clone_size: many; cdr3_nt: TGTGCCAGCAGCCTCGGACAGAAAAACATTCAGTACTTC; cdr3_aa: CASSLGQKNIQYF
v_call: TRBV7-6; d_call: NA; j_call: TRBJ2-1; clone_size: few; cdr3_nt: TGTGCCAGCAGCCTCACTAGAGTAAGTGAGCAGTTCTTC; cdr3_aa: CASSLTRVSEQFF
v_call: TRBV6-5; d_call: NA; j_call: TRBJ1-1; clone_size: NA; cdr3_nt: TGTGCCAGCAGTCCATCGAACACTGAAGCTTTCTTT; cdr3_aa: CASSPSNTEAFF
v_call: TRBV18; d_call: NA; j_call: TRBJ2-5; clone_size: NA; cdr3_nt: TGTGCCAGCTCAGGGACGCAGCAAGAGACCCAGTACTTC; cdr3_aa: CASSGTQQETQYF
v_call: TRBV6-2/TRBV6-3; d_call: NA; j_call: TRBJ1-1; clone_size: few; cdr3_nt: TGTGCCAGCAGTTACCCCTCAGGGGCAGGGGACACTGAAGCTTTCTTT; cdr3_aa: CASSYPSGAGDTEAFF
v_call: TRBV29-1; d_call: TRBD1; j_call: TRBJ2-2; clone_size: many; cdr3_nt: TGCAGCGCTCGGACAGGGGGCGAGTCCGGGGAGCTGTTTTTT; cdr3_aa: CSARTGGESGELFF
v_call: TRBV12-3/TRBV12-4; d_call: NA; j_call: TRBJ2-3; clone_size: few; cdr3_nt: TGTGCCAGCAGTTTAGGCGGGGGCCCGCCAGCAGATACGCAGTATTTT; cdr3_aa: CASSLGGGPPADTQYF
v_call: TRBV12-3/TRBV12-4; d_call: NA; j_call: TRBJ2-3; clone_size: NA; cdr3_nt: TGTGCCAGCAGTTACGGGTCACAGGGTACGCAGTATTTT; cdr3_aa: CASSYGSQGTQYF
v_call: TRBV29-1; d_call: NA; j_call: TRBJ2-3; clone_size: NA; cdr3_nt: TGCAGCGTTGAAGTTGCCGGGGATACGCAGTATTTT; cdr3_aa: CSVEVAGDTQYF
v_call: TRBV7-7; d_call: NA; j_call: TRBJ2-3; clone_size: few; cdr3_nt: TGTGCTAGCAGCCCTGGACTTACTGGGGATACGCAGTATTTT; cdr3_aa: CASSPGLTGDTQYF
v_call: TRBV12-3/TRBV12-4; d_call: NA; j_call: TRBJ1-1; clone_size: NA; cdr3_nt: TGTGCCAGCAGCGAACTAGAGAACACTGAAGCTTTCTTT; cdr3_aa: CASSELENTEAFF
v_call: TRBV6-6; d_call: NA; j_call: TRBJ2-4; clone_size: few; cdr3_nt: TGTGCCAGCAGTTACTCCCGTTCCCCGGGGAACAAAAACATTCAGTACTTC; cdr3_aa: CASSYSRSPGNKNIQYF
v_call: TRBV27; d_call: NA; j_call: TRBJ2-3; clone_size: NA; cdr3_nt: TGTGCCAGCTTTGGACAGACCACAGATACGCAGTATTTT; cdr3_aa: CASFGQTTDTQYF